These T cell receptor beta chains were read from a single sample in a study of T-cell reconstitution after alpha-beta-depleted transplantation in children. Via MiXCR, TCRdb re-called the PCR reads, giving one row per CDR3 protein. The sample has over 200,000 distinct CDR3 sequences, about a tenth seen once. This specimen consisted of PBMCs from the stem cell graft donor, obtained from the stem cell graft. These receptors were obtained from a human donor who donated a stem cell graft to a child with acute lymphoblastic leukemia. Each CDR3 is given with its conserved first and last residue. A D gene is named only where the DNA matches it firmly. Clone size is given for some rows only: seen once, a few or many times, or a class if the clone is expanded.

>many|NA|TRBV7-9|TRBJ2-1
TGTGCCAGCAGCTTAGTAGGCAGGGGTAGCAATGAGCAGTTCTTC
CASSLVGRGSNEQFF
>many|NA|TRBV14|TRBJ1-1
TGTGCCAGCAGCCCATTTTTGGACACTGAAGCTTTCTTT
CASSPFLDTEAFF
>many|NA|TRBV10-3|TRBJ2-3
TGTGCCATCCGAATTTCCCGGGGCACAGATACGCAGTATTTT
CAIRISRGTDTQYF
>NA|TRBD1|TRBV7-9|TRBJ1-2
TGTGCCAGCAGCTTAGCCCAGGGGGTCTCGAGCGGCTACACCTTC
CASSLAQGVSSGYTF
>NA|TRBD1|TRBV15|TRBJ2-1
TGTGCCACCAGCACCTCCCCTGCAGGGGGCAACTACAATGAGCAGTTCTTC
CATSTSPAGGNYNEQFF
>few|NA|TRBV5-1|TRBJ2-3
TGCGCCAGCAGCTTGACAGTTACCACAGATACGCAGTATTTT
CASSLTVTTDTQYF
>NA|NA|TRBV7-2|TRBJ2-7
TGTGCCAGCAGCTTGGGGGGCTCGGGACAGAGGTACAACGAGCAGTACTTC
CASSLGGSGQRYNEQYF
>few|TRBD1|TRBV7-9|TRBJ1-4
TGTGCCAGCAGCTTAGTGGGGACAGCGACGGAAAAACTGTTTTTT
CASSLVGTATEKLFF
>many|NA|TRBV5-1|TRBJ2-2
TGCGCCAGCAGCTTAATTCCAGGGTCGAGCACCGGGGAGCTGTTTTTT
CASSLIPGSSTGELFF
>NA|NA|TRBV12-3/TRBV12-4|TRBJ1-2
TGTGCCAGCAGTTTAGCGGGAGGGAAGGGGGACTATGGCTACACCTTC
CASSLAGGKGDYGYTF
>many|TRBD1|TRBV2|TRBJ2-7
TGTGCCACCGGGACAGGGGTATACGAGCAGTACTTC
CATGTGVYEQYF
>NA|NA|TRBV5-6|TRBJ2-7
TGTGCCAGCAGCTTGGGTGGACGTCGCGAGCAGTACTTC
CASSLGGRREQYF
>few|NA|TRBV5-1|TRBJ2-7
TGCGCCAGCAGCTTGGCTCTTATGACTGGTTCCTACGAGCAGTACTTC
CASSLALMTGSYEQYF
>NA|TRBD2|TRBV2|TRBJ2-4
TGTGCCAGCAGTTATAGCGGGGGGGCCGGCAAAAACATTCAGTACTTC
CASSYSGGAGKNIQYF
>few|TRBD2|TRBV7-6|TRBJ2-1
TGTGCCAGCAAGACTAGCGGGGACGGGGGTGAGCAGTTCTTC
CASKTSGDGGEQFF
>NA|TRBD1|TRBV25-1|TRBJ2-5
TGTGCCAGCAGTGACCCCCGGACAGGGTCCATGGAGACCCAGTACTTC
CASSDPRTGSMETQYF
>medium-sized|NA|TRBV9|TRBJ2-5
TGTGCCAGCAGCGCCGCTGATGTAGCGGACCAAGAGACCCAGTACTTC
CASSAADVADQETQYF
>NA|NA|TRBV2|TRBJ2-7
TGTGCCAGCAGTGAAGCCGGTTACAGTAACGAGCAGTACTTC
CASSEAGYSNEQYF
>many|NA|TRBV5-1|TRBJ1-4
TGCGCCAGCAGCTTGTACCTTTTCTCGGCAGGGGCCTCAACTAATGAAAAACTGTTTTTT
CASSLYLFSAGASTNEKLFF
>many|TRBD2|TRBV7-8|TRBJ2-5
TGTGCCAGCAGCTCCTTGGGACTAGCGGGGGTTCAAGAGACCCAGTACTTC
CASSSLGLAGVQETQYF
>few|TRBD1|TRBV5-1|TRBJ1-6
TGCGCCAGCAGCTTAATGGGGACAGGGTCGGGGTATAATTCACCCCTCCACTTT
CASSLMGTGSGYNSPLHF
>NA|NA|TRBV4-2|TRBJ1-6
TGTGCCAGCAGCCAGAGTAACCGGCCAAAAAATTCACCCCTCCACTTT
CASSQSNRPKNSPLHF
>NA|NA|TRBV10-1|TRBJ2-6
TGCGCCAGCAGTGAGAACGGACAGAACTCTGGGGCCAACGTCCTGACTTTC
CASSENGQNSGANVLTF
>many|TRBD1|TRBV4-2|TRBJ2-2
TGTGCCAGCAGCCACGAGAAAACAGGACAGGGGGTGTTTTTT
CASSHEKTGQGVFF
>many|NA|TRBV12-3/TRBV12-4|TRBJ2-1
TGTGCCAGCAGCCCGCTCCATGAGCAGTTCTTC
CASSPLHEQFF
>many|NA|TRBV10-3|TRBJ2-5
TGTGCCATCAGTGAGGGGCAGCAAGAGACCCAGTACTTC
CAISEGQQETQYF
>few|NA|TRBV12-3/TRBV12-4|TRBJ1-5
TGTGCCAGCAGTTTAAATCGGGTTCAGCGGCATTTT
CASSLNRVQRHF
>many|NA|TRBV7-6|TRBJ1-1
TGTGCCAGCAGCTTATTGGCGGAGGTTATGAACACTGAAGCTTTCTTT
CASSLLAEVMNTEAFF
>many|NA|TRBV7-9|TRBJ2-7
TGTGCCAGCAGCTTAGAAAGTCGCTACGAGCAGTACTTC
CASSLESRYEQYF
>NA|NA|TRBV12-3/TRBV12-4|TRBJ1-5
TGTGCCAGCGGTCAAAGAAGAACCGGGGGCAATCAGCCCCAGCATTTT
CASGQRRTGGNQPQHF
>NA|NA|TRBV7-2|TRBJ2-6
TGTGCCAGCAACCCTACTGTTCTCGGGGCCAACGTCCTGACTTTC
CASNPTVLGANVLTF
>few|TRBD2|TRBV7-7|TRBJ2-3
TGTGCCAGCAGCCCGACTAGCGGGGCAACAGATACGCAGTATTTT
CASSPTSGATDTQYF
>many|NA|TRBV18|TRBJ1-1
TGTGCCAGCAGCCCCGGGGTGAACACTGAAGCTTTCTTT
CASSPGVNTEAFF
>many|NA|TRBV6-1|TRBJ1-6
TGTGCCAGCAGTGAAGCGGGGGTAGGGAATTCACCCCTCCACTTT
CASSEAGVGNSPLHF
>NA|NA|TRBV19|TRBJ1-6
TGTGCCAGTAGTATCTACAGACAAGATAATTCACCCCTCCACTTT
CASSIYRQDNSPLHF
>NA|TRBD1|TRBV7-2|TRBJ1-1
TGTGCCAGCAGCACCCAGGGGGAACTAAACACTGAAGCTTTCTTT
CASSTQGELNTEAFF
>NA|NA|TRBV5-4|TRBJ1-1
TGTGCCAGCAGCTTGAACCCCTTGAGCACTGAAGCTTTCTTT
CASSLNPLSTEAFF
>once|NA|TRBV12-3/TRBV12-4|TRBJ1-2
TGTGCCAGCAGTTTAGGTCCCCCGACAGGACGAGAGTATGGCTACACCTTC
CASSLGPPTGREYGYTF
>many|NA|TRBV3-1|TRBJ2-1
TGTGCCAGCAGCAAACTAGCAGGCTACAATGAGCAGTTCTTC
CASSKLAGYNEQFF
>many|TRBD1|TRBV10-1|TRBJ2-3
TGCGCCAGCACCGGACAGGAGACAGATACGCAGTATTTT
CASTGQETDTQYF
>few|TRBD2|TRBV7-2|TRBJ2-7
TGTGCCAGCAGCTTGCGGGGGGGCCCGGGAGAGCAGTACTTC
CASSLRGGPGEQYF